One sample yielded the 11 T cell receptor beta chains listed below, sequenced in a study of blood T cell repertoires in COVID-19. Using immunoSEQ multiplex PCR, the repertoire was profiled, and TCRdb retains in-frame clones only, with some absent. The sample has about 94,000 clones, 80% seen once. The specimen sequenced was peripheral blood. These receptors were collected from a human donor in a cohort sampled during active COVID-19.

A single count supports this clone. The genes are TRBV5-1 and TRBJ2-6; D unresolved. Per germline, CDR1 SGHRS and CDR2 YFSETQ. The CDR3 loop spans 14 amino acids. V was trimmed by 1 base and J by 3 bases, leaving 5 bases between them. The CDR3 spells CASSLSSGANVLTF. In DNA, the CDR3 is TGCGCCAGCAGCTTGTCGAGTGGGGCCAACGTCCTGACTTTC.

The chain carries TRBV4-2 and TRBJ2-7, with 14 bases lining up with TRBD2. From germline, CDR1 is LGHNA and CDR2 YNFKEQ. With 1 base clipped from V and 5 bases from J, the junction kept 7 bases outside the gene matches. The CDR3 spans 17 residues. CDR3 region: CASSQAGTSGSRDEQYF. Written as DNA, the CDR3 is TGTGCCAGCAGCCAAGCCGGGACTAGCGGGAGCAGGGACGAGCAGTACTTC.

This chain links TRBV10-1 with TRBJ2-7; TRBD1 matches at 10 bases. The germline V gene encodes CDR1 WNHNN and CDR2 SYGVQD (reference sequence). V shed 3 bases, J shed 2 bases, and the junction held 4 bases outside the gene matches. The CDR3 has 15 residues. CDR3 nucleotides: TGCGCCAGCAGTGACCAGGGACAGGGGACCTACGAGCAGTACTTC. Protein sequence: CASSDQGQGTYEQYF.

DNA for the CDR3: TGTGCCAGCAGGGCATCGGGGTCATGGGGAGAGACCCAGTACTTC. Protein: CASRASGSWGETQYF. The gene calls are TRBV28 and TRBJ2-5, with D perhaps TRBD2 (5 bases). The germline V gene encodes CDR1 MDHEN and CDR2 SYDVKM. This CDR3 has 15 residues. Deletions cut 6 bases from V and 4 bases from J, with 18 bases between.

The V gene is TRBV10-3, the J gene TRBJ2-5; 8 bases line up with TRBD2. CDR3 length: 16 residues. Trimming took 6 bases from V and 1 from J; bases not matched to a gene: 10. Germline V CDR1 and CDR2: ENHRY, SYGVKD. The CDR3 is CAISPKGSGSQETQYF. CDR3 in DNA: TGTGCCATCAGCCCGAAGGGGAGCGGGAGCCAAGAGACCCAGTACTTC.

This clone occurred many times. V and J are TRBV11-2 and TRBJ1-5; perhaps TRBD1 as D (6 bases). Germline CDR1 and CDR2: SGHAT and FQNNGV. Trimming stripped 0 bases from V and 10 bases from J, with 10 bases between. The CDR3 extends over 13 amino acids. The CDR3 DNA sequence: TGTGCCAGCAGCTTAGAGGGGGGGGCACCCCAGCATTTT. It yields the protein CASSLEGGAPQHF.

The chain couples TRBV4-1 to TRBJ1-3, with D tentatively TRBD1 (5 bases). Germline V gene sequence: CDR1 MGHRA, CDR2 YSYEKL. The CDR3 length is 19 residues. Trimming pared 0 bases from V and 0 bases from J, leaving 18 bases between. This chain's CDR3 is CASSQDPALGGFSGNTIYF. CDR3 DNA sequence: TGCGCCAGCAGCCAAGATCCCGCGTTGGGGGGGTTCTCTGGAAACACCATATATTTT.

This clone is a singleton in its sample. This chain joins TRBV3-1 (or the pseudogene TRBV3-2) and TRBJ1-1, with a possible D match to TRBD1 (5 bases). V dropped 0 bases and J dropped 11 bases, with 16 bases sitting between them. Germline CDR1 and CDR2: LGHDT and YNNKEL (reference sequence). CDR3 length equals 14 residues. The CDR3 nucleotides read TGTGCCAGCAGCCAAGATCTCGGAGGGACTATGGCTTTCTTT. Translated, it gives CASSQDLGGTMAFF.

The chain has TRBV30 and TRBJ1-3, with a tentative D call TRBD1 (6 bases). Germline values: CDR1 GTSNPN, CDR2 SVGIG (reference sequence). CDR3 length: 15 amino acids. Trimming pared 4 bases from V and 2 bases from J, leaving 15 bases between. The CDR3 bases are TGTGCCTGGATGCGTCCCTCAGGGGCTGGAAACACCATATATTTT. Protein: CAWMRPSGAGNTIYF.

The rearrangement joins TRBV18 to TRBJ1-2; no clear D gene. This CDR3 contains 16 residues. V lost 6 bases to trimming and J lost 5 bases, with 22 bases between them. Germline CDR1 KGHSH, CDR2 LQKENI. Here the CDR3 reads CASSLPRGGGTYGYTF. DNA for the CDR3: TGTGCCAGCTCGCTTCCCCGCGGCGGAGGCACTTATGGCTACACCTTC.

This clone has just a few counts. The chain recombines TRBV24-1 with TRBJ2-5; TRBD1 aligns across 9 bases. This CDR3 spans 20 amino acids. V gave up 4 bases and J gave up 2 bases; unmatched junction bases: 19. The germline gives CDR1 KGHDR, CDR2 SFDVKD. CDR3 amino acids: CATSDSTGGLVGRGQETQYF. The CDR3 region has the DNA TGTGCCACCAGTGACTCGACAGGGGGGTTAGTCGGGAGAGGGCAAGAGACCCAGTACTTC.